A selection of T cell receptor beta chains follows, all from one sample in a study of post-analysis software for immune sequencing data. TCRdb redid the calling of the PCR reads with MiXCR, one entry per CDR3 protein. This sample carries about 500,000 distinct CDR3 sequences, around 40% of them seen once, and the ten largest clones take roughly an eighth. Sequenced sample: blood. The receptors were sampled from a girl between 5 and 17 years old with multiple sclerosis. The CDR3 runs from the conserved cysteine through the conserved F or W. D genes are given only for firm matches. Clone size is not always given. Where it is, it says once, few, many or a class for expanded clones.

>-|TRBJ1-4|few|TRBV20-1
CSARTETEKLFF
TGCAGTGCTAGGACCGAGACTGAAAAACTGTTTTTT
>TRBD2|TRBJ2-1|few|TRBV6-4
CASSGKRRERNEQFF
TGTGCCAGCAGTGGAAAACGGCGGGAGAGGAATGAGCAGTTCTTC
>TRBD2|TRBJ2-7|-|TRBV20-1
CSALSGSDLSYEQYF
TGCAGTGCCCTTAGCGGGAGCGACCTCTCCTACGAGCAGTACTTC
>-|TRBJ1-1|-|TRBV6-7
CASSYSAREATEAFF
TGTGCCAGCAGTTACTCGGCCAGGGAGGCCACTGAAGCTTTCTTT
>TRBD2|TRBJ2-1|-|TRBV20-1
CSAQNSGLVANEQFF
TGCAGTGCGCAAAATTCGGGACTAGTTGCGAATGAGCAGTTCTTC
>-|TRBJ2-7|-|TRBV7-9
CASSRLGEQYF
TGTGCCAGCAGCCGCTTGGGCGAGCAGTACTTC
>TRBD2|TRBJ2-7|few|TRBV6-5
CASSFRLATLRSYEQYF
TGTGCCAGCAGTTTCCGACTAGCGACTCTACGAAGTTACGAGCAGTACTTC
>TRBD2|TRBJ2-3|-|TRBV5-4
CASSLDLAGVMTDTQYF
TGTGCCAGCAGCTTGGACCTAGCGGGAGTAATGACAGATACGCAGTATTTT
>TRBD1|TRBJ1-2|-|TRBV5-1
CASSSGRDRDYYGYTF
TGCGCCAGCAGCTCCGGCCGTGACAGGGATTATTATGGCTACACCTTC
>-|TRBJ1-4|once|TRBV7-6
CASSSEWGTTNEKLFF
TGTGCCAGCAGCTCCGAGTGGGGTACAACTAATGAAAAACTGTTTTTT
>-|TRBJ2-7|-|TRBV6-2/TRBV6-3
CASSIPSESYEQYF
TGTGCCAGCAGCATACCTAGCGAGAGTTACGAGCAGTACTTC
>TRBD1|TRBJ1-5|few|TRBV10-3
CAISGTNRGNQPQHF
TGTGCCATCAGTGGGACGAACAGGGGAAATCAGCCCCAGCATTTT
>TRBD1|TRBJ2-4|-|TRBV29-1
CSVEEGGLAKNIQYF
TGCAGCGTTGAAGAAGGGGGCTTAGCCAAAAACATTCAGTACTTC
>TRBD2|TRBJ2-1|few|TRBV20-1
CSAKAGGSSYNEQFF
TGCAGTGCCAAAGCTGGCGGGAGCTCCTACAATGAGCAGTTCTTC
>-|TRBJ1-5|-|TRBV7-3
CASSLTGDGNQPQHF
TGTGCCAGCAGCTTAACGGGGGACGGTAATCAGCCCCAGCATTTT
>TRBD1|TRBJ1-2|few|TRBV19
CASIDTGTANYGYTF
TGTGCCAGTATTGATACCGGGACAGCTAACTATGGCTACACCTTC
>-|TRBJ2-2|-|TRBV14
CASSRLAPTGELFF
TGTGCCAGCAGCCGGCTAGCGCCCACCGGGGAGCTGTTTTTT
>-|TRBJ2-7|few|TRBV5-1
CASSLLTSPAYEQYF
TGCGCCAGCAGCTTGTTAACCTCCCCAGCCTACGAGCAGTACTTT
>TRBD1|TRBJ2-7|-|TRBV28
CASSYLGTGTGGYEQYF
TGTGCCAGCAGTTACTTAGGGACCGGGACAGGGGGCTACGAGCAGTACTTC
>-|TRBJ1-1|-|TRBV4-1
CASRPTGDTEAFF
TGCGCCAGCAGACCCACGGGGGACACTGAAGCTTTCTTT
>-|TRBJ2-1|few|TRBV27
CASSFKRASEQFF
TGTGCCAGCAGTTTCAAGCGGGCAAGTGAGCAGTTCTTC
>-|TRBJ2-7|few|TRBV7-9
CASSSKGTYEQYF
TGTGCCAGCAGCTCGAAAGGGACCTACGAGCAGTACTTC
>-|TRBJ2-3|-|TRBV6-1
CASSRLISHSTNTQYF
TGTGCCAGCAGCCGTCTAATCTCACATAGCACAAATACGCAGTATTTT
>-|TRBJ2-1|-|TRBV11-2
CASSYRQDRSYNEQFF
TGTGCCAGCAGCTACCGACAGGATAGGTCCTACAATGAGCAGTTCTTC
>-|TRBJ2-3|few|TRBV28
CASSLAGVQPDTQYF
TGTGCCAGCAGTTTAGCCGGGGTTCAGCCAGATACGCAGTATTTT
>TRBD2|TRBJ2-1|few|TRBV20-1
CSATTSGRGLLVNEQFF
TGCAGTGCGACGACTAGCGGGAGAGGCCTTTTGGTCAATGAGCAGTTCTTC
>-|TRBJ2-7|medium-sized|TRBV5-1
CASSSSGGFGEQYF
TGCGCCAGCAGCTCTTCTGGGGGGTTTGGCGAGCAGTACTTC
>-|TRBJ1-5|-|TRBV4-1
CASSHGTQPQHF
TGCGCCAGCAGCCACGGAACCCAACCCCAGCATTTT
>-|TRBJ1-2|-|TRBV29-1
CSVGGSGQRREYGYTF
TGCAGCGTTGGGGGTTCGGGTCAGAGGAGAGAATATGGCTACACCTTC
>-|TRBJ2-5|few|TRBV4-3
CASSQGQAAGETQYF
TGCGCCAGCAGCCAAGGTCAAGCGGCTGGAGAGACCCAGTACTTC
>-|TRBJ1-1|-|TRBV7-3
CASSLNGQGSTEAFF
TGTGCCAGCAGCTTAAATGGGCAGGGGAGCACTGAAGCTTTCTTT
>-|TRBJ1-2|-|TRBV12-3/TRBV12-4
CASRNRAGYTF
TGTGCCAGCAGAAACAGGGCTGGCTACACCTTC
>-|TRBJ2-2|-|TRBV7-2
CASSLSGNAAGELFF
TGTGCCAGCAGCTTATCCGGGAATGCCGCCGGGGAGCTGTTTTTT
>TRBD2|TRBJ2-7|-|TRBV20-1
CSARLAGGPLHEQYF
TGCAGTGCTCGACTAGCGGGAGGGCCTCTGCACGAGCAGTACTTC
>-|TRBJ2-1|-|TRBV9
CASSVGKGHSYNEQFF
TGTGCCAGCAGCGTAGGTAAGGGCCACTCCTACAATGAGCAGTTCTTC
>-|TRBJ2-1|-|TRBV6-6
CASSYPVARPDEQFF
TGTGCCAGCAGTTACCCCGTAGCGCGGCCCGATGAGCAGTTCTTC
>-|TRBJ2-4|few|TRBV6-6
CASSFAGKNIQYF
TGTGCCAGCTCTTTTGCAGGCAAAAACATTCAGTACTTC
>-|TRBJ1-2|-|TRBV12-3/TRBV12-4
CASSPFGYGYTF
TGTGCCAGCAGTCCGTTTGGCTATGGCTACACCTTC
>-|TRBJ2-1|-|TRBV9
CASSVAGGNYNEQFF
TGTGCCAGCAGCGTAGCTGGGGGCAACTACAATGAGCAGTTCTTC
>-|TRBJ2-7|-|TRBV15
CATSRAGNSYEQYF
TGTGCCACCAGCAGAGCGGGGAACTCCTACGAGCAGTACTTC
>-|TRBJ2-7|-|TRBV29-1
CSVTGGVSYEQYF
TGCAGCGTGACTGGAGGGGTCTCCTACGAGCAGTACTTC
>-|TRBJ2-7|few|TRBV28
CATLRSVVNEQYF
TGTGCCACCCTTCGTTCGGTCGTCAACGAGCAGTACTTC
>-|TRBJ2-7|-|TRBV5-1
CASTDVSSSYEQYF
TGCGCCAGCACTGACGTGAGCAGCTCCTACGAGCAGTACTTC
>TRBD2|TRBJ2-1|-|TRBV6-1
CASSVSGRVYNEQFF
TGTGCCAGCAGTGTTAGCGGGAGAGTCTACAATGAGCAGTTCTTC
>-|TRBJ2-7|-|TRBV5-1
CASKRDTLYEQYF
TGCGCCAGCAAGCGGGACACACTCTACGAGCAGTACTTC
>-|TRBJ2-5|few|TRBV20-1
CSAYLAGRQETQYF
TGCAGTGCCTACTTAGCCGGGCGTCAAGAGACCCAGTACTTC
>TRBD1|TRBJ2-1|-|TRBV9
CASSVGGQTLYHNEQFF
TGTGCCAGCAGCGTAGGGGGACAGACCCTGTACCACAATGAGCAGTTCTTC
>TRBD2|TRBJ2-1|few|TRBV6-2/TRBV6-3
CASTPPAGGPGNEQFF
TGTGCCAGCACCCCCCCAGCGGGAGGGCCGGGGAATGAGCAGTTCTTC
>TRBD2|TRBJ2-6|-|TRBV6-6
CVSSPQLGGAGANVLTF
TGTGTCAGCAGCCCACAACTGGGGGGGGCTGGGGCCAACGTCCTGACTTTC
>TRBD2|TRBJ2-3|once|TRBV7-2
CAGSPHPSGSTDTQYF
TGTGCCGGCAGCCCCCACCCTAGCGGGAGCACAGATACGCAGTATTTT
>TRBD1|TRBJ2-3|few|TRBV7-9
CASSPIPGTGSTDTQYF
TGTGCCAGCAGCCCCATTCCCGGGACAGGAAGCACAGATACGCAGTATTTT
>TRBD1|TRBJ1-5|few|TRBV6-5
CASSYSGTGVNQPQHF
TGTGCCAGCAGTTACTCCGGGACAGGCGTTAATCAGCCCCAGCATTTT
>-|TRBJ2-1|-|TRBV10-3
CAIRESNSYNEQFF
TGTGCCATCAGGGAGTCTAACTCCTACAATGAGCAGTTCTTC
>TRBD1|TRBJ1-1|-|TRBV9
CASSPQTGGMNTEAFF
TGTGCCAGCAGCCCACAGACAGGGGGCATGAACACTGAAGCTTTCTTT
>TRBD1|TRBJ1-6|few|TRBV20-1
CSASPGTGLNSPLHF
TGCAGTGCTTCCCCCGGGACAGGTCTTAATTCACCCCTCCACTTT
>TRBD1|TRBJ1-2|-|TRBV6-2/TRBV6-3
CASSQTQGNHGYTF
TGTGCCAGCAGTCAAACACAGGGGAACCATGGCTACACCTTC
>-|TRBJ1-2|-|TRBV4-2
CASSQEGTRTYSGYTF
TGTGCCAGCAGCCAAGAGGGTACCCGGACATACAGTGGCTACACCTTC